This TCR beta chain is drawn from a study of cytomegalovirus exposure and HLA in healthy donors. Measured with immunoSEQ multiplex PCR; TCRdb has only the in-frame clones, and not every one. Here the sample spans around 150,000 clones, about 86% being singletons. The CDR3 has 15 amino acids. CDR1 and CDR2 from the germline V gene are MDHEN and SYDVKM. V lost 4 bases and J lost 6; bases outside the gene matches: 12. The gene calls are TRBV28 and TRBJ2-7, with 7 bases aligning to TRBD2. The sequence came from a young woman in good health and CMV-seropositive. The sample comprised PBMCs. CDR3 protein: CASSYSFAGVGEQYF. The DNA of the CDR3 is TGTGCCAGCAGTTATTCGTTTGCGGGAGTTGGCGAGCAGTACTTC.